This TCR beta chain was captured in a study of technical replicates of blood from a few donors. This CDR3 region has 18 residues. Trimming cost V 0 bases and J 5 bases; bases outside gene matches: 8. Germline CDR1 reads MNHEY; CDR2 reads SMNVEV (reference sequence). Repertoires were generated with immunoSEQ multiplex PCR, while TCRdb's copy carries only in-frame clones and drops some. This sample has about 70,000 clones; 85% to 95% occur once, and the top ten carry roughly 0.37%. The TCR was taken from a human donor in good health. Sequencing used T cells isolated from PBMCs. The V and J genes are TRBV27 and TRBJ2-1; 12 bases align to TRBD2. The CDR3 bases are TGTGCCAGCAGTTTATCCACCCCTAGGACTAGCGGGGACAATGAGCAGTTCTTC. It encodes CASSLSTPRTSGDNEQFF.